One sample yielded the 29 T cell receptor beta chains listed below, sequenced in a study of blood T cell repertoires in COVID-19 (dated by TCRdb to the early 2020s). Library preparation employed the immunoSEQ multiplex PCR assay. The source is immuneACCESS, and TCRdb retained only in-frame sequences with V and J called. Part of the clones is not carried over; for the studies checked, unresolved V genes explain less than half of this, and the remainder is unexplained. This sample gives some 150,000 clones in total; roughly 88% of them show up just once. Together, the top ten hold 6.5% to 9% of the sample. Specimen: peripheral blood. These receptors originate from a woman aged 45-59 years in a cohort sampled during active or convalescent COVID-19.

The chain recombines TRBV7-2 with TRBJ1-2, with D unresolved. CDR3 length equals 12 residues. V was trimmed by 2 bases and J by 4 bases, leaving 5 bases between them. CDR1 and CDR2 from the germline V gene are SGHTA and FQGNSA. The CDR3 loop is CASSLSVYGYTF. The CDR3 region has the DNA TGTGCCAGCAGCTTAAGCGTCTATGGCTACACCTTC. Full variable domain (outside the CDR3, taken from reference TRBV7-2 and TRBJ1-2): GAGVSQSPSNKVTEKGKDVELRCDPISGHTALYWYRQSLGQGLEFLIYFQGNSAPDKSGLPSDRFSAERTGGSVSTLTIQRTQQEDSAVYLCASSLSVYGYTFGSGTRLTVV.

J is TRBJ1-2 and V is TRBV19; no definite D call. CDR3 length equals 15 residues. The germline CDR1 and CDR2 sequences are LNHDA and SQIVND (reference sequence). V dropped 7 bases and J dropped 7 bases, with 22 bases sitting between them. In DNA form, the CDR3 reads TGTGCCAGTACCCAAGGTGGCGGCGTGGGTCGTGGCTACACCTTC. It yields the protein CASTQGGGVGRGYTF.

The rearrangement joins TRBV4-3 to TRBJ2-1; 9 bases align to TRBD2. Germline CDR1 is LGHNA and CDR2 is YSLEER. This CDR3 is 18 amino acids long. V trimming: 1 base; J trimming: 5 bases; junction bases outside the gene matches: 12. The CDR3 loop is CASSQVIGQRGANNEQFF. The CDR3 DNA sequence: TGCGCCAGCAGCCAAGTCATCGGGCAGCGGGGGGCGAACAATGAGCAGTTCTTC.

The chain employs TRBV18 and TRBJ1-3; the D is unclear. This CDR3 spans 15 amino acids. With 2 bases removed from V and 0 bases from J, the gap between germline ends came to 8 bases. Germline CDR1 KGHSH, CDR2 LQKENI. CDR3 sequence: CASSPDTNSGNTIYF. DNA for the CDR3: TGTGCCAGCTCACCAGACACCAACTCTGGAAACACCATATATTTT.

The chain couples TRBV5-1 to TRBJ1-2; a weak D match, TRBD1 (5 bases). The V end lost 4 bases, the J end lost 6 bases, and 13 bases lay between the germline ends. The CDR3 length is 13 residues. CDR1 and CDR2 from the germline V gene are SGHRS and YFSETQ. The CDR3 region is CASSPGWMDGYTF. For the CDR3, the DNA is TGCGCCAGCAGCCCAGGGTGGATGGATGGCTACACCTTC.

V usage is TRBV19 and J usage is TRBJ2-1; 7 nucleotides line up with TRBD1. CDR1 is LNHDA and CDR2 is SQIVND in the germline V gene (reference sequence). The CDR3 totals 15 residues. V shed 1 base and J 4 bases; nucleotides not matched to a gene: 4. In DNA, the CDR3 is TGTGCCAGTAGTATAGCCGGGACAGATTACAATGAGCAGTTCTTC. Encoded protein: CASSIAGTDYNEQFF.

The rearrangement joins TRBV29-1 to TRBJ1-2; a possible D gene is TRBD1 (6 bases). The CDR3 is made up of 12 amino acids. Germline V gene sequence: CDR1 SQVTM, CDR2 ANQGSEA. V was pared by 4 bases and J by 8 bases, with 14 bases between. The CDR3 bases are TGCAGCGTTGGTTGGGGGCGAGTGGGCTACACCTTC. It encodes CSVGWGRVGYTF. The full variable domain, completed using reference TRBV29-1 and TRBJ1-2, is SAVISQKPSRDICQRGTSLTIQCQVDSQVTMMFWYRQQPGQSLTLIATANQGSEATYESGFVIDKFPISRPNLTFSTLTVSNMSPEDSSIYLCSVGWGRVGYTFGSGTRLTVV.

V is TRBV2 and J is TRBJ2-5; 11 nucleotides line up with TRBD2. The germline gives CDR1 SNHLY, CDR2 FYNNEI. There are 15 residues in the CDR3. V dropped 2 bases and J dropped 6; count of bases not matched to a gene: 5. The chain's CDR3 is CASSEMVAGGQTQYF. The DNA for the CDR3 is TGTGCCAGCAGTGAAATGGTAGCGGGGGGGCAGACCCAGTACTTC.

The V gene is TRBV6-6, the J gene TRBJ1-3; possibly TRBD1 for D (6 bases). V was cut by 5 bases and J by 0 bases, with 17 bases left in between. The CDR3 length is 17 residues. Germline CDR1 reads MNHNY; CDR2 reads SVGAGI (reference sequence). The CDR3 loop reads CASSPPPGQTSGNTIYF. The CDR3 DNA reads as TGTGCCAGCAGTCCCCCCCCTGGACAGACCTCTGGAAACACCATATATTTT.

The chain carries TRBV6-5 and TRBJ1-2; unclear D gene. The CDR3 has 12 residues. The germline gives CDR1 MNHEY, CDR2 SVGAGI. The V gene lost 6 bases and the J gene lost 8 bases, with 13 bases spanning the gap. The CDR3 sequence is CASRTVFLGYTF. CDR3 bases: TGTGCCAGCAGAACAGTCTTCTTGGGCTACACCTTC.

The sample holds a few counts of this clone. J is TRBJ2-5 and V is TRBV27; 7 positions match TRBD1. Germline-derived CDR1 and CDR2 are MNHEY and SMNVEV (reference sequence). This CDR3 contains 15 residues. Unmatched junction bases numbered 11, after V lost 3 bases and J lost 7 bases. The CDR3 spells CASSFSADRSGTQYF. For the CDR3, the DNA is TGTGCCAGCAGTTTCAGTGCGGACAGGTCGGGGACCCAGTACTTC.

This sequence joins TRBV6-5 and TRBJ1-2; D not certain. The V gene's germline CDR1 is MNHEY and CDR2 SVGAGI. Trimming removed 7 bases at V and 2 bases at J, with 17 bases between. This CDR3 region has 15 residues. CDR3 protein: CASTQMAGKNYGYTF. The CDR3 DNA sequence: TGTGCCAGCACCCAAATGGCAGGCAAAAACTATGGCTACACCTTC.

The chain combines TRBV30 with TRBJ1-2, with a tentative D call TRBD1 (5 bases). The CDR3 length is 12 residues. V was shortened by 2 bases and J by 6 bases, with 10 bases between the two germline ends. The germline V gene has CDR1 GTSNPN and CDR2 SVGIG (reference sequence). The CDR3 loop reads CAWSLGPNGYTF. The CDR3 bases are TGTGCCTGGAGTTTGGGGCCGAATGGCTACACCTTC.

The chain is built from TRBV27 and TRBJ1-2, with 9 bases identical to TRBD1. This CDR3 region has 15 residues. V gave up 6 bases and J gave up 3 bases; unmatched junction bases: 8. In germline, CDR1 is MNHEY, CDR2 SMNVEV (reference sequence). Written as DNA, the CDR3 is TGTGCCAGCAGCTTAGGGGGACAGGGTCACTATGGCTACACCTTC. Its translation: CASSLGGQGHYGYTF.

The J gene is TRBJ2-3, the V gene TRBV27, with 12 bases matching TRBD2. CDR3 size: 17 residues. In germline, CDR1 is MNHEY, CDR2 SMNVEV (reference sequence). Losses at the gene ends were 6 bases for V and 1 base for J; bases not matched to a gene: 8. The CDR3 loop reads CASRRLAGARGTDTQYF. The CDR3 coding sequence is TGTGCCAGCAGAAGACTAGCGGGGGCGAGGGGCACAGATACGCAGTATTTT.

This chain connects TRBV12-3 or TRBV12-4 to TRBJ1-5; D unclear. The CDR3 has 13 residues. The V and J ends lost 3 bases and 3 bases respectively, with 6 bases between them. CDR3 residues: CASSFTVNQPQHF. CDR3 bases: TGTGCCAGCAGTTTTACAGTCAATCAGCCCCAGCATTTT.

The chain couples TRBV5-1 to TRBJ2-5, with TRBD1 as a possible D gene (5 bases). The CDR3 is 11 residues long. Germline CDR1 is SGHRS and CDR2 is YFSETQ. The V and J ends lost 0 bases and 13 bases respectively, with 10 bases between them. CDR3 DNA sequence: TGCGCCAGCAGCTTGGATGGCAGGGTGTACTTC. The encoded protein is CASSLDGRVYF.

The chain recombines TRBV12-3 or TRBV12-4 with TRBJ1-6; perhaps TRBD1 as D (5 bases). This CDR3 contains 12 residues. V lost 2 bases, J lost 14 bases, and 10 bases lay in between. CDR3 bases: TGTGCCAGCAGTTTAAACAGGTTGTCCCTCCACTTT. It codes for CASSLNRLSLHF.

This clone appeared a few times. This sequence joins TRBV7-9 and TRBJ1-6; perhaps TRBD1 as D (6 bases). CDR1 is SEHNR, CDR2 FQNEAQ, per germline (reference sequence). This CDR3 has 15 amino acids. Deletions cut 1 base from V and 7 bases from J, with 11 bases between. The CDR3: CASSLEAGDNSPLHF. In nucleotides, the CDR3 is TGTGCCAGCAGCTTAGAGGCAGGGGACAATTCACCCCTCCACTTT. The full variable domain, with the rest looked up from reference TRBV7-9 and TRBJ1-6, is DTGVSQNPRHKITKRGQNVTFRCDPISEHNRLYWYRQTLGQGPEFLTYFQNEAQLEKSRLLSDRFSAERPKGSFSTLEIQRTEQGDSAMYLCASSLEAGDNSPLHFGNGTRLTVT.

The chain links TRBV29-1 to TRBJ2-5, with D unresolved. The CDR3 is 16 amino acids. V was shortened by 4 bases and J by 1 base, with 19 bases between the two germline ends. From germline, CDR1 is SQVTM and CDR2 ANQGSEA. CDR3 protein: CSVGEHHGGLQETQYF. The CDR3 DNA sequence: TGCAGCGTTGGAGAGCACCATGGCGGCCTCCAAGAGACCCAGTACTTC.

This chain joins TRBV19 and TRBJ2-1; 11 nucleotides agree with TRBD2. V dropped 5 bases and J dropped 4; count of bases not matched to a gene: 1. Germline assignment: CDR1 LNHDA and CDR2 SQIVND (reference sequence). There are 14 residues in the CDR3. The CDR3 DNA reads TGTGCCAGTAGTTTAGCGGGGGGGTACAATGAGCAGTTCTTC. This translates into CASSLAGGYNEQFF.

The chain is built from TRBV9 and TRBJ2-5; TRBD2 aligns across 10 bases. The germline CDR1 and CDR2 sequences are SGDLS and YYNGEE. This CDR3 has 16 amino acids. With 0 bases clipped from V and 1 base from J, the junction kept 3 bases outside the gene matches. CDR3 region: CASSVGERGGQETQYF. The CDR3 DNA is TGTGCCAGCAGCGTAGGTGAGCGGGGGGGCCAAGAGACCCAGTACTTC.

This chain joins TRBV7-2 and TRBJ2-5; D uncertain. Trimming took 3 bases from V and 4 from J, leaving 6 bases between them. Germline V gene lookup returns CDR1 SGHTA and CDR2 FQGNSA. The CDR3 is made up of 12 amino acids. The CDR3 DNA follows: TGTGCCAGCAGCTTCCGTTCAGAGACCCAGTACTTC. Translated: CASSFRSETQYF.

The rearrangement joins TRBV2 to TRBJ2-7, with D possibly matching TRBD1 (6 bases). V was pared by 6 bases and J by 7 bases, with 22 bases between. CDR1 and CDR2 from the germline V gene are SNHLY and FYNNEI. CDR3 size: 15 residues. The CDR3 coding sequence is TGTGCCAGCAGCGAACAGGGCCTGGCGGTTGTGGAGCAGTACTTC. This translates into CASSEQGLAVVEQYF.

V and J are TRBV7-2 and TRBJ1-1; possibly TRBD1 for D (5 bases). The V gene's germline CDR1 is SGHTA and CDR2 FQGNSA. With 4 bases removed from V and 5 bases from J, the gap between germline ends came to 8 bases. CDR3 length equals 12 residues. For the CDR3, the DNA is TGTGCCAGCAGCTGGAGGGGTACTGAAGCTTTCTTT. Protein: CASSWRGTEAFF.

The chain carries TRBV10-3 and TRBJ1-5; D may be TRBD1 (5 bases). Germline CDR1 ENHRY, CDR2 SYGVKD. The CDR3 length is 14 residues. Trimming took 6 bases from V and 2 from J, leaving 11 bases between them. The CDR3 nucleotides are TGTGCCATCAGATCAGGGCTGGGCAATCAGCCCCAGCATTTT. It translates to CAIRSGLGNQPQHF.

The V call is TRBV3-1 (or the pseudogene TRBV3-2), the J call TRBJ1-2; D ambiguous. This CDR3 spans 12 amino acids. The V end was cut by 4 bases, the J end by 6 bases, with 9 bases between. CDR1 is LGHDT and CDR2 is YNNKEL in the germline V gene (reference sequence). The CDR3 region is CASSRMADGYTF. CDR3 sequence (DNA): TGTGCCAGCAGCCGAATGGCGGATGGCTACACCTTC.

The V call is TRBV15, the J call TRBJ1-1, with D possibly TRBD1 on 5 matching bases. Germline-derived CDR1 and CDR2 are LNHNV and YYDKDF (reference sequence). V lost 2 bases, J lost 11 bases, and 12 bases lay in between. The CDR3 extends over 12 amino acids. The CDR3 is CATSRNQGWAFF. CDR3 in DNA: TGTGCCACCAGCAGAAACCAGGGTTGGGCTTTCTTT.

The chain employs TRBV7-3 and TRBJ2-7; the D is unclear. Trimming stripped 5 bases from V and 1 base from J, with 3 bases between. The CDR3 runs 11 residues. The germline V gene encodes CDR1 SGHTA and CDR2 FQGTGA. CDR3 in DNA: TGTGCCAGCAGCCGTTCCTACGAGCAGTACTTC. Translating it yields CASSRSYEQYF.